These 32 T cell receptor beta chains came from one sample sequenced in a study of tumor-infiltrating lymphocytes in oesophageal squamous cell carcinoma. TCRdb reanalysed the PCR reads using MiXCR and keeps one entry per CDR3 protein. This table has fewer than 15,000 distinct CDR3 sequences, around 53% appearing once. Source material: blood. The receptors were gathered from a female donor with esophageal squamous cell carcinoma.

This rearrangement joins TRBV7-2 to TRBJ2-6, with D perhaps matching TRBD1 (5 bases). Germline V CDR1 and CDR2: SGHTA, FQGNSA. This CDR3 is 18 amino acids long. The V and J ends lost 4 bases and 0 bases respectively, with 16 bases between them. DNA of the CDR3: TGTGCCAGCAGCTACCCTTTTGGACACCACTCTGGGGCCAACGTCCTGACTTTC. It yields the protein CASSYPFGHHSGANVLTF.

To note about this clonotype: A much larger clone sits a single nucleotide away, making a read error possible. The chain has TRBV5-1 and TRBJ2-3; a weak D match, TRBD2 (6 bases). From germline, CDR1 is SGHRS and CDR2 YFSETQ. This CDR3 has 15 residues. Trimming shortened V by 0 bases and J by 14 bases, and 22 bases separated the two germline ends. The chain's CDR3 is CASSLAPTGGGELYF. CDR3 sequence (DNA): TGCGCCAGCAGCTTGGCGCCTACGGGTGGCGGGGAGCTGTATTTT.

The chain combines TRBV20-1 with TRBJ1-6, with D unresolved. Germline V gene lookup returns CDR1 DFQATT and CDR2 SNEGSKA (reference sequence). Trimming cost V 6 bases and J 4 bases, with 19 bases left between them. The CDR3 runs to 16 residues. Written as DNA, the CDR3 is TGCAGTGCGAAGATGGTACCCATAGGGTATAATTCACCCCTCCACTTT. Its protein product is CSAKMVPIGYNSPLHF.

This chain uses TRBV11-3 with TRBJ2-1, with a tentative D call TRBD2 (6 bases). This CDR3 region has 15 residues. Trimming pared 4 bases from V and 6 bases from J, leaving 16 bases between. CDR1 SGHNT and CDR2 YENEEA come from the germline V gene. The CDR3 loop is CASSSTGRGTNEQFF. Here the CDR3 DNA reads TGTGCCAGCAGCTCCACGGGGCGGGGAACCAATGAGCAGTTCTTC.

Here the CDR3 reads CASSELVDLGYTF. CDR3 bases: TGTGCCAGCAGTGAACTCGTTGATCTTGGCTACACCTTC. This chain uses TRBV6-1 with TRBJ1-2; D remains ambiguous. This CDR3 has 13 residues. Trimming pared 2 bases from V and 7 bases from J, leaving 11 bases between. Germline V gives CDR1 MNHNS, CDR2 SASEGT.

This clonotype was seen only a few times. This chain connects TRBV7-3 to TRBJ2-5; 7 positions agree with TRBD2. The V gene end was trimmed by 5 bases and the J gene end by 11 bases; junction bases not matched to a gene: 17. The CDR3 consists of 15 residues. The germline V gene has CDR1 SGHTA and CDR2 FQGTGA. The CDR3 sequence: CASSPVARGRGEQYF. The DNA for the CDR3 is TGTGCCAGCAGCCCTGTGGCTAGAGGCCGGGGGGAGCAGTACTTC.

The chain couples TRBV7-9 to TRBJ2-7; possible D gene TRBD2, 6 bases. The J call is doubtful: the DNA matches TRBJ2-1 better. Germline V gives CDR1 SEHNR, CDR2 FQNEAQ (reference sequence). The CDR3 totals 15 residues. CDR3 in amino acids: CASSFRLVEDNEQFF. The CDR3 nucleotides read TGTGCCAGCAGCTTTCGACTAGTAGAGGACAATGAGCAGTTCTTC.

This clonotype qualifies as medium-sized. The DNA of the CDR3 is TGCGCCAGCAGCTTGGCCGGACAGATCAATCAGCCCCAGCATTTT. It encodes CASSLAGQINQPQHF. The chain is built from TRBV5-1 and TRBJ1-5, with D perhaps matching TRBD1 (6 bases). This CDR3 is built from 15 residues. Trimming removed 0 bases at V and 3 bases at J, with 10 bases between. The germline CDR1 and CDR2 sequences are SGHRS and YFSETQ. The full variable domain, in which reference TRBV5-1 and TRBJ1-5 provide the parts outside the CDR3, is KAGVTQTPRYLIKTRGQQVTLSCSPISGHRSVSWYQQTPGQGLQFLFEYFSETQRNKGNFPGRFSGRQFSNSRSEMNVSTLELGDSALYLCASSLAGQINQPQHFGDGTRLSIL.

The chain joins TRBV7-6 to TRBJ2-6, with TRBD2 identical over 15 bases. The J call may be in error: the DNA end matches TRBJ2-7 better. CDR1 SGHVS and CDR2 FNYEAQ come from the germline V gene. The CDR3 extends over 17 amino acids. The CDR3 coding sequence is TGTGCCAGCAGCTTAACAGGACTAGCGGGAGGGATCTACGAGCAGTACTTC. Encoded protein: CASSLTGLAGGIYEQYF.

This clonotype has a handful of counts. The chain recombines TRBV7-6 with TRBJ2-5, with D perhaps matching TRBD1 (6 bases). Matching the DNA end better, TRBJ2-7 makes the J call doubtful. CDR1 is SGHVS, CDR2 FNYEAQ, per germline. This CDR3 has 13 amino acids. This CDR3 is CASTSEGGFEQYF. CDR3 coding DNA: TGTGCCAGCACCTCGGAAGGGGGATTCGAGCAGTACTTC.

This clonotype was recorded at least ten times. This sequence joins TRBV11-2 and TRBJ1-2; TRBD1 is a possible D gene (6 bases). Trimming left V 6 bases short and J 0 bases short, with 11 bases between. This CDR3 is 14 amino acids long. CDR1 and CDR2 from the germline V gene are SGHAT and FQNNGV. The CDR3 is CASRGQSSNYGYTF. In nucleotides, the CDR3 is TGTGCCAGCAGAGGACAGAGCTCTAACTATGGCTACACCTTC.

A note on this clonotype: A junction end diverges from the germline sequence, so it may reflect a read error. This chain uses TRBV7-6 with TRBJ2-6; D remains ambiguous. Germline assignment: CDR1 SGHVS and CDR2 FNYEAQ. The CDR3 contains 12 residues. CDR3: CASSFAEFGYTF. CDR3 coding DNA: TGTGCCAGCAGCTTTGCAGAGTTTGGCTACACGTTC.

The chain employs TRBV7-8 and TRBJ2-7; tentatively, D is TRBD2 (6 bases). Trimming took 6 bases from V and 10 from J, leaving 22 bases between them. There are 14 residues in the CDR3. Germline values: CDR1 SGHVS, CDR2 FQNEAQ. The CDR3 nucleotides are TGTGCCAGCAGGTTTAATACGGGGACTCAAACCCAGTACTTC. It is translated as CASRFNTGTQTQYF.

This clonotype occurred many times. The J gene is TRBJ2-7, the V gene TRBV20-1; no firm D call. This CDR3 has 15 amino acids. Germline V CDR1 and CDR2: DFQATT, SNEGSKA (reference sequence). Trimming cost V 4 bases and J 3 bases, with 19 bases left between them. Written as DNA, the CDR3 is TGCAGTGCTATTAACTCAAGGCACAGCCTCTACGAGCAGTACTTC. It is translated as CSAINSRHSLYEQYF.

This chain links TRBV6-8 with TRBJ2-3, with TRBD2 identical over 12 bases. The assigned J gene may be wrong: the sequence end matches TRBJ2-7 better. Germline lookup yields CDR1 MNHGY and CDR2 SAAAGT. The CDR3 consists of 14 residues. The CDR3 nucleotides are TGTGCCAGCAGTGGACTAGCGGGACCCTACGAGCAGTACTTC. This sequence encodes CASSGLAGPYEQYF.

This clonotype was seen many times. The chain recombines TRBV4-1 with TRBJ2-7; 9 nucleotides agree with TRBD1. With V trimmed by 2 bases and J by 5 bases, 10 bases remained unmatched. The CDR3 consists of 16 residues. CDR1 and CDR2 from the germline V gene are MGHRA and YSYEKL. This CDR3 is CASSQLGGTGSNEQYF. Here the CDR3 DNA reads TGCGCCAGCAGCCAACTGGGCGGGACAGGGTCCAACGAGCAGTACTTC.

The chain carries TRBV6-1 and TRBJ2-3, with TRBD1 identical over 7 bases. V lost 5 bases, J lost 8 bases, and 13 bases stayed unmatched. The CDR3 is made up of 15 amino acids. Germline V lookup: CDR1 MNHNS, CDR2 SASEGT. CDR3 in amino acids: CASSFRDRRAGTQYF. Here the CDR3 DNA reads TGTGCCAGCAGTTTCCGGGACAGACGGGCCGGTACGCAGTATTTT.

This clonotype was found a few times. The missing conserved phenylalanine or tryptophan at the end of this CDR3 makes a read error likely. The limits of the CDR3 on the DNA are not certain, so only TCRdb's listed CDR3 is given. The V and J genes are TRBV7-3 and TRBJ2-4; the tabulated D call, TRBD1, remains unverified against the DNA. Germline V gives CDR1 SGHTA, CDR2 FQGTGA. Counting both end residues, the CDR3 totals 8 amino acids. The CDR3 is CASSTGVA.

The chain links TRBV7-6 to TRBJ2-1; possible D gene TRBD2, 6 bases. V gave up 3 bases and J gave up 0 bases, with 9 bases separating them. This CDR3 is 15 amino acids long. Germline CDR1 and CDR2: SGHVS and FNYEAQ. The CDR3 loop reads CASSFDGGSYNEQFF. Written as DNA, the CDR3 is TGTGCCAGCAGCTTTGACGGGGGCTCCTACAATGAGCAGTTCTTC.

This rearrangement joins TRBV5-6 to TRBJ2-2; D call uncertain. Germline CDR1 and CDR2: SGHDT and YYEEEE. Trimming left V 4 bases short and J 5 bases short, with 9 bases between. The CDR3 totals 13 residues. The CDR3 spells CASSPELTGELFF. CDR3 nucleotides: TGTGCCAGCAGCCCTGAATTAACCGGGGAGCTGTTTTTT.

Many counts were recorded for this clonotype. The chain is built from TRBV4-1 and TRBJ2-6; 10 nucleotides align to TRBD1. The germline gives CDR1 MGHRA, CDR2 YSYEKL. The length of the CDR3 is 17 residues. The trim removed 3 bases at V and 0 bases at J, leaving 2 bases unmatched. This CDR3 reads CASSQGQGISGANVLTF. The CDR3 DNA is TGCGCCAGCAGCCAGGGACAGGGGATCTCTGGGGCCAACGTCCTGACTTTC.

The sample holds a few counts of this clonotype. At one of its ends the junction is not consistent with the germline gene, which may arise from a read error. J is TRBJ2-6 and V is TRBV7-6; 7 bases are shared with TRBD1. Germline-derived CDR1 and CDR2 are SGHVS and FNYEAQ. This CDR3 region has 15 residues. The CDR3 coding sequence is TGTGCTAGCAGCCCTCAGGGGGCTGGGGCCAACGTCCTGACTTTC. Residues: CASSPQGAGANVLTF.

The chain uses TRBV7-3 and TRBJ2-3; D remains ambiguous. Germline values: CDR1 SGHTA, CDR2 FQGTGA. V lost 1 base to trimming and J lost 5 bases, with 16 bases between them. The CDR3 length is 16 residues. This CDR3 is CASSLISSGPIDTQYF. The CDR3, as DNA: TGTGCCAGCAGCTTAATCTCCTCCGGGCCAATAGATACGCAGTATTTT.

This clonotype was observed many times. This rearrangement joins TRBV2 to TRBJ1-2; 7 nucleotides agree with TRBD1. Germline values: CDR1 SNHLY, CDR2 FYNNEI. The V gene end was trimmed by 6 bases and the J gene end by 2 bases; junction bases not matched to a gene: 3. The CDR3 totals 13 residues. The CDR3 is CASSEQGNYGYTF. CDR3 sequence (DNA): TGTGCCAGCAGCGAACAGGGGAACTATGGCTACACCTTC.

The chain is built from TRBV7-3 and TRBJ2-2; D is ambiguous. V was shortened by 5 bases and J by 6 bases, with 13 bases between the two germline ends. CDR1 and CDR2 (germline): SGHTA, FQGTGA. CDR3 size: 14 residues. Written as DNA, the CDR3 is TGTGCCAGCAGCCCGTTCAATGGGGCCGGGGAGCTGTTTTTT. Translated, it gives CASSPFNGAGELFF. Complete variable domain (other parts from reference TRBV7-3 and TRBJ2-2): GAGVSQTPSNKVTEKGKYVELRCDPISGHTALYWYRQSLGQGPEFLIYFQGTGAADDSGLPNDRFFAVRPEGSVSTLKIQRTERGDSAVYLCASSPFNGAGELFFGEGSRLTVL.

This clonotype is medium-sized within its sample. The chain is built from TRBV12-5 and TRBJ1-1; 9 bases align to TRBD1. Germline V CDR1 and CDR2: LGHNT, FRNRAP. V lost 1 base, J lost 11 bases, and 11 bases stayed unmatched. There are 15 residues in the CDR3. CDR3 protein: CASGLAAGTGTYAFF. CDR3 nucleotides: TGTGCTAGTGGTTTGGCCGCCGGGACAGGGACTTACGCTTTCTTT.

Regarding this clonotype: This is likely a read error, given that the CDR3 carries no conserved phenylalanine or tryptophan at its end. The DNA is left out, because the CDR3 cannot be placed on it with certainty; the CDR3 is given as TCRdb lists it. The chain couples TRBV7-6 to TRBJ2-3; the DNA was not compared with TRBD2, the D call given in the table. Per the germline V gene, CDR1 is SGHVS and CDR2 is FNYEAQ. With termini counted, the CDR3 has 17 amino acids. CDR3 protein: CGSSFGGRRENEQFFGP.

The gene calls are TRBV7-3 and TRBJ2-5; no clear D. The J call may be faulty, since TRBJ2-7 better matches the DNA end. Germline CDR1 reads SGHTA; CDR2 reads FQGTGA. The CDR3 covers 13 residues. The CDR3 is CASSLTWADEQYF. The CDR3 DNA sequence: TGTGCCAGCAGCTTAACCTGGGCTGACGAGCAGTACTTC.

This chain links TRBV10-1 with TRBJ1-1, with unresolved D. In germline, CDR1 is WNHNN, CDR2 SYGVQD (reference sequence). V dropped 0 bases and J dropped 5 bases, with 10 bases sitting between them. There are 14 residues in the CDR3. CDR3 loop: CASSESGRVTEAFF. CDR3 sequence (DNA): TGCGCCAGCAGTGAGTCGGGTAGGGTAACTGAAGCTTTCTTT.

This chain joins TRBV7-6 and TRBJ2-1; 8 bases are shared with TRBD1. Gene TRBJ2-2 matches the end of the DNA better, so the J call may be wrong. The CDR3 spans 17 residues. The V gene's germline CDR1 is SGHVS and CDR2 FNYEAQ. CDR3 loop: CASSPGTGTGNTGELFF. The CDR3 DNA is TGTGCCAGCAGCCCGGGGACCGGGACAGGGAACACCGGGGAGCTGTTTTTT.

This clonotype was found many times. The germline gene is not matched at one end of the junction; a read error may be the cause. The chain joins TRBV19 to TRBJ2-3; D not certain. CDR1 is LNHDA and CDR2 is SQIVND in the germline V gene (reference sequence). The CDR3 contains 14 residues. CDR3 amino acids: CASRFSSYNSPLHF. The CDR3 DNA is TGTGCCAGTCGTTTTAGCTCCTATAATTCACCCCTCCACTTC.

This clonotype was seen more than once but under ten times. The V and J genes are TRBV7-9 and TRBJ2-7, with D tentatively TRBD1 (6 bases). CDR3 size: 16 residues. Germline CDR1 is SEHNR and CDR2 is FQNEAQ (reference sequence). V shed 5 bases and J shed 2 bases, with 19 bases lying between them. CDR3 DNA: TGTGCCAGCAGCGTGTCCCAGGGGCTTCTTCCCTACGAGCAGTACTTC. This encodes CASSVSQGLLPYEQYF. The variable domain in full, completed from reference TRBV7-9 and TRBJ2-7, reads DTGVSQNPRHKITKRGQNVTFRCDPISEHNRLYWYRQTLGQGPEFLTYFQNEAQLEKSRLLSDRFSAERPKGSFSTLEIQRTEQGDSAMYLCASSVSQGLLPYEQYFGPGTRLTVT.